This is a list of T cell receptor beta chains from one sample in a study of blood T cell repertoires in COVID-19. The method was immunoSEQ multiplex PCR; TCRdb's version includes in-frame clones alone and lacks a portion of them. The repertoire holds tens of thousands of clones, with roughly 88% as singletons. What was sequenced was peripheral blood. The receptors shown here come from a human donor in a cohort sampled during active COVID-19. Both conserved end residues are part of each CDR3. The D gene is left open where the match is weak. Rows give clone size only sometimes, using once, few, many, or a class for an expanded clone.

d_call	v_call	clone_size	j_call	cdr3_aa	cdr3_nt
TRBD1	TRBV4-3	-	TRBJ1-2	CASSQEWGTAYGYTF	TGCGCCAGCAGCCAAGAATGGGGGACAGCATATGGCTACACCTTC
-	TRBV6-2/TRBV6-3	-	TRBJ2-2	CASSYITGELFF	TGTGCCAGCAGTTATATCACCGGGGAGCTGTTTTTT
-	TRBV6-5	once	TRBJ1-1	CASNTAPPAEAFF	TGTGCCAGCAACACAGCTCCTCCGGCTGAAGCTTTCTTT
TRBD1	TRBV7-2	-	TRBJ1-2	CASSLQGDSGYGYTF	TGTGCCAGCAGCCTACAGGGGGACAGCGGCTATGGCTACACCTTC
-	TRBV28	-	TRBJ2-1	CASSITGKPFF	TGTGCCAGCAGTATAACAGGGAAGCCGTTCTTC
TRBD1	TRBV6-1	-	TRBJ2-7	CASSGAGTGDYEQYF	TGTGCCAGCAGTGGAGCCGGGACAGGGGACTACGAGCAGTACTTC
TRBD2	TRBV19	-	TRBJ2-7	CASSIRTSGRSTYEQYF	TGTGCCAGTAGTATAAGGACTAGCGGGAGGAGCACCTACGAGCAGTACTTC
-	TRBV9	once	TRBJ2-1	CASSVAPSHTPDNEQFF	TGTGCCAGCAGCGTAGCGCCCAGTCACACCCCTGACAATGAGCAGTTCTTC
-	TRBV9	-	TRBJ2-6	CASSPGFDASGANVLTF	TGTGCCAGCAGCCCGGGGTTCGATGCCTCTGGGGCCAACGTCCTGACTTTC
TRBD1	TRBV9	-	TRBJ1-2	CASSDGRGNHGYTF	TGTGCCAGCAGCGATGGCAGGGGGAATCATGGCTACACCTTC
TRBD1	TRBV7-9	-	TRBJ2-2	CASSLWGQGNTGELFF	TGTGCCAGCAGCTTATGGGGACAGGGAAACACCGGGGAGCTGTTTTTT
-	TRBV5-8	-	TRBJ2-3	CASSLGQWDTQYF	TGTGCCAGCAGCTTGGGACAGTGGGATACGCAGTATTTT
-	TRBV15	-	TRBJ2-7	CATSIGGLNYEQYF	TGTGCCACCAGCATAGGCGGACTTAACTACGAGCAGTACTTC
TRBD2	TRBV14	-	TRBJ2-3	CASSQASGSPGDTQYF	TGTGCCAGCAGCCAAGCTAGCGGGTCCCCCGGTGATACGCAGTATTTT
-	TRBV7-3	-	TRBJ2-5	CASSLSPKETQYF	TGTGCCAGCAGCTTGAGTCCTAAGGAGACCCAGTACTTC
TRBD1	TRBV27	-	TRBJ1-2	CASSPDRGRSKYGYTF	TGTGCCAGCAGCCCGGACAGGGGGCGATCTAAATATGGCTACACCTTC
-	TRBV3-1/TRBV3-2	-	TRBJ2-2	CASSRLTANTGELFF	TGTGCCAGCAGCCGCCTTACAGCGAACACCGGGGAGCTGTTTTTT
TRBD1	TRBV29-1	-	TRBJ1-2	CSASGGRVGGYTF	TGCAGCGCTTCAGGGGGCAGGGTTGGTGGCTACACCTTC
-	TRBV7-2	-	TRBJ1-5	CASSLGNAGQPQHF	TGTGCCAGCAGCTTGGGCAACGCGGGTCAGCCCCAGCATTTT
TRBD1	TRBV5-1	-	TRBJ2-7	CASSFLDRGYEQYF	TGCGCCAGCAGCTTTCTTGACAGGGGTTACGAGCAGTACTTC
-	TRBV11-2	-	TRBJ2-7	CASSLDGPQTEQYF	TGTGCCAGCAGCTTAGATGGGCCACAAACCGAGCAGTACTTC
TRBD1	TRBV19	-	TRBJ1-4	CASSTYGQANEKLFF	TGTGCCAGTAGTACTTACGGACAGGCCAATGAAAAACTGTTTTTT
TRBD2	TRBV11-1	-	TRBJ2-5	CASSLGPGGETQYF	TGTGCCAGCAGCTTAGGTCCCGGGGGGGAGACCCAGTACTTC
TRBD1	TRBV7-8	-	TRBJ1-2	CASSRNQGARNYGYTF	TGTGCCAGCAGCAGAAATCAGGGGGCGCGGAACTATGGCTACACCTTC
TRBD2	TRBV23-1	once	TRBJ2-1	CASSQSRLAGGFNNEQFF	TGCGCCAGCAGTCAATCGCGGCTAGCGGGAGGGTTTAACAATGAGCAGTTCTTC
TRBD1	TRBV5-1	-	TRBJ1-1	CASTTGGLDTEAFF	TGCGCCAGTACCACAGGGGGCTTAGACACTGAAGCTTTCTTT
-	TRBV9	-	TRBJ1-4	CASSARVPTNEKLFF	TGTGCCAGCAGCGCCAGGGTCCCAACTAATGAAAAACTGTTTTTT
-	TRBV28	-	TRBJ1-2	CASSLEGRAWGYTF	TGTGCCAGCAGTTTAGAGGGCCGGGCCTGGGGCTACACCTTC
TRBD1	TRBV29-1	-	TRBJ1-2	CSVEAGTGLYGYTF	TGCAGCGTTGAAGCCGGGACAGGGCTCTATGGCTACACCTTC
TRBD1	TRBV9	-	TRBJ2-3	CASSLITGGGTDTQYF	TGTGCCAGCAGCCTAATCACAGGGGGCGGCACAGATACGCAGTATTTT
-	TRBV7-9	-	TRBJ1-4	CASSLASLEKLFF	TGTGCCAGCAGCTTAGCCTCCCTTGAAAAACTGTTTTTT
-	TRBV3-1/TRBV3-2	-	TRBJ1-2	CASSQEITGNYGYTF	TGTGCCAGCAGCCAAGAAATAACGGGGAACTATGGCTACACCTTC
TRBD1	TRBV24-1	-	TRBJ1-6	CATSDRTNNSPLHF	TGTGCCACCTCGGACAGGACGAATAATTCACCCCTCCACTTT
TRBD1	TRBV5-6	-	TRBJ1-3	CASSLLDRDGNTIYF	TGTGCCAGCAGCTTGTTGGACAGGGACGGTAACACCATATATTTT
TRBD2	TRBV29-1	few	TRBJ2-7	CSVEEGLAGGYEQYF	TGCAGCGTTGAAGAAGGACTAGCGGGAGGTTACGAGCAGTACTTC
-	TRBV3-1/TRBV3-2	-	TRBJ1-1	CASSQLGLNTEAFF	TGTGCCAGCAGCCAATTGGGCCTGAACACTGAAGCTTTCTTT
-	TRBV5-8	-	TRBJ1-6	CASSRDFTNSPLHF	TGTGCCAGCAGCCGGGACTTCACTAATTCACCCCTCCACTTT
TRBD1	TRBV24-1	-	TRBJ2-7	CATSDARQGGYEQYF	TGTGCCACCAGTGATGCCCGACAGGGTGGCTACGAGCAGTACTTC
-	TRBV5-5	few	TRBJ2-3	CASSPYREGGTDTQYF	TGTGCCAGCAGCCCGTACAGGGAGGGAGGCACAGATACGCAGTATTTT
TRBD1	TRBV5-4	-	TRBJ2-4	CASSYRLEGAIQYF	TGTGCCAGCAGCTACCGGCTTGAGGGGGCCATTCAGTACTTC
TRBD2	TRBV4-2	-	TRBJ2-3	CASSQDVALAGSERTDTQYF	TGTGCCAGCAGCCAAGATGTCGCACTAGCGGGGTCAGAACGCACAGATACGCAGTATTTT
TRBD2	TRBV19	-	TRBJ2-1	CASSITSGRAYNEQFF	TGTGCCAGTAGTATCACAAGCGGGAGGGCCTACAATGAGCAGTTCTTC
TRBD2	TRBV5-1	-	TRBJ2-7	CASSFSTSGRMGEQYF	TGCGCCAGCAGCTTTTCGACTAGCGGGAGAATGGGGGAGCAGTACTTC
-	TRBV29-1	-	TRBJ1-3	CSGGGGASGNTIYF	TGCAGCGGTGGCGGGGGAGCCTCTGGAAACACCATATATTTT
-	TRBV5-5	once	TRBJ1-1	CASSPQSTGNTEAFF	TGTGCCAGCAGCCCACAGTCGACAGGGAACACTGAAGCTTTCTTT
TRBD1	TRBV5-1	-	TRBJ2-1	CASSFAQGLNNEQFF	TGCGCCAGCAGCTTCGCACAGGGGTTAAACAATGAGCAGTTCTTC
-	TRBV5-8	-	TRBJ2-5	CASSLQSGTQYF	TGTGCCAGCAGCTTGCAGTCTGGGACCCAGTACTTC
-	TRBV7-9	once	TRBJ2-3	CASSIAGEGDTQYF	TGTGCCAGCAGCATCGCAGGGGAAGGAGATACGCAGTATTTT
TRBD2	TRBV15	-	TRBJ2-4	CATTLAGVGNIQYF	TGTGCCACCACTCTAGCGGGAGTAGGGAACATTCAGTACTTC
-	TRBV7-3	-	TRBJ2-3	CASSPWGGADTQYF	TGTGCCAGCAGCCCTTGGGGGGGCGCAGATACGCAGTATTTT
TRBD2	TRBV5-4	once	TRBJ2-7	CASSLGGTRTYEQYF	TGTGCCAGCAGCTTGGGGGGGACTAGGACCTACGAGCAGTACTTC
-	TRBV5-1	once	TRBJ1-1	CASSKEAGPFTEAFF	TGCGCCAGCAGCAAAGAAGCGGGACCCTTCACTGAAGCTTTCTTT
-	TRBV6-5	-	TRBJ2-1	CASSNQGAREAEQFF	TGTGCCAGCAGTAACCAGGGTGCTAGAGAGGCTGAGCAGTTCTTC
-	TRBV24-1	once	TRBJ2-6	CATSPGVSGANVLTF	TGTGCCACCAGCCCAGGCGTCTCTGGGGCCAACGTCCTGACTTTC
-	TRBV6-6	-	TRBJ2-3	CASSSWGGNTDTQYF	TGTGCCAGCAGTTCCTGGGGGGGCAACACAGATACGCAGTATTTT